The T cell receptor beta chain described here comes from a study of blood T cells in healthy people across ages. Using a J-beta primer mix together with a sample-barcoded 5' primer, a second PCR was run for about 7 to 12 cycles. One entry per CDR3 protein, called by TCRdb with MiXCR from the 5' RACE reads. The sample shows about 1.4 million distinct CDR3 sequences, approximately 59% of them seen only once. V was pared by 4 bases and J by 4 bases, with 17 bases between. The germline V gene has CDR1 SEHNR and CDR2 FQNEAQ (reference sequence). The CDR3 consists of 15 residues. Sequencing was done on a sample of blood. This sequence originates from a man between 18 and 29 years old in good health. The V and J genes are TRBV7-9 and TRBJ2-7; D might be TRBD1 (6 bases). The CDR3 DNA follows: TGTGCCAGCAGCTCAGGGGACCGATCTGGGTACGAGCAGTACTTC. It translates to CASSSGDRSGYEQYF.